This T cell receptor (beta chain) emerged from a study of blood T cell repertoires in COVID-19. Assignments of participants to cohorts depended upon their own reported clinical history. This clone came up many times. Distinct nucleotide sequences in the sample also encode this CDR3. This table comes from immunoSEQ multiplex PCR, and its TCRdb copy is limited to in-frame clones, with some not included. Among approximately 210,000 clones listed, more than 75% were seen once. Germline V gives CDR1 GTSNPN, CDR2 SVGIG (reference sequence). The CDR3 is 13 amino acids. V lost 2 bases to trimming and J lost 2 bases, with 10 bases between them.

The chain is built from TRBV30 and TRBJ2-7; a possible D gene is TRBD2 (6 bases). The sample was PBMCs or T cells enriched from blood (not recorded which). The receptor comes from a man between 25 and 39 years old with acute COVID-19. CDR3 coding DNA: TGTGCCTGGAGTTTGGAGGGACCCTACGAGCAGTACTTC. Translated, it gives CAWSLEGPYEQYF.